The rows below give T cell receptor beta chains drawn from one sample of a study of cytomegalovirus exposure and HLA in healthy donors. This table comes from immunoSEQ multiplex PCR, and its TCRdb copy is limited to in-frame clones, with some not included. There are around 99,000 clones in the sample; around 70% occur only once, and about 5% lies in the top ten. Sample: PBMCs. Every receptor here comes from a woman between 65 and 79 years old in good health and CMV-seropositive. The CDR3 runs from the conserved cysteine through the conserved F or W. D genes are given only for firm matches. Not every row has a clone size; where given, it reads once, few, many or a size class.

abundance: -
v_gene: TRBV18
j_gene: TRBJ1-1
d_gene: -
len: 14
CDR3aa: CASSRQEMNTEAFF
CDR3nt: TGTGCCAGCTCACGACAGGAAATGAACACTGAAGCTTTCTTT

abundance: -
v_gene: TRBV27
j_gene: TRBJ2-7
d_gene: TRBD1
len: 14
CDR3aa: CASSFGTASYEQYF
CDR3nt: TGTGCCAGCAGTTTTGGGACAGCGTCCTACGAGCAGTACTTC

abundance: -
v_gene: TRBV7-8
j_gene: TRBJ1-1
d_gene: -
len: 14
CDR3aa: CASSLGSGNTEAFF
CDR3nt: TGTGCCAGCAGCTTAGGGAGCGGAAACACTGAAGCTTTCTTT

abundance: -
v_gene: TRBV30
j_gene: TRBJ1-1
d_gene: -
len: 15
CDR3aa: CAWSAGGLGNTEAFF
CDR3nt: TGTGCCTGGAGTGCGGGGGGACTGGGGAACACTGAAGCTTTCTTT

abundance: -
v_gene: TRBV30
j_gene: TRBJ2-3
d_gene: -
len: 14
CDR3aa: CAWSTDRLTDTQYF
CDR3nt: TGTGCCTGGAGTACGGACAGACTCACAGATACGCAGTATTTT

abundance: -
v_gene: TRBV30
j_gene: TRBJ1-4
d_gene: -
len: 13
CDR3aa: CAWSAQGNEKLFF
CDR3nt: TGTGCCTGGAGTGCTCAGGGTAATGAAAAACTGTTTTTT

abundance: once
v_gene: TRBV6-5
j_gene: TRBJ1-4
d_gene: TRBD1
len: 15
CDR3aa: CASSYRGQSNEKLFF
CDR3nt: TGTGCCAGCAGTTATCGGGGACAGAGTAATGAAAAACTGTTTTTT

abundance: -
v_gene: TRBV4-3
j_gene: TRBJ2-1
d_gene: TRBD2
len: 13
CDR3aa: CASSPIGGGEQFF
CDR3nt: TGCGCCAGCAGCCCCATCGGGGGGGGTGAGCAGTTCTTC

abundance: -
v_gene: TRBV7-9
j_gene: TRBJ2-7
d_gene: -
len: 16
CDR3aa: CASSYYGSGTSYEQYF
CDR3nt: TGTGCCAGCAGCTATTACGGAAGCGGGACATCCTACGAGCAGTACTTC

abundance: -
v_gene: TRBV4-1
j_gene: TRBJ2-1
d_gene: TRBD2
len: 18
CDR3aa: CASSQFLDAGGTPNEQFF
CDR3nt: TGCGCCAGCAGCCAATTCCTAGACGCGGGGGGGACCCCAAATGAGCAGTTCTTC